These 25 T cell receptor beta chains were sequenced from one sample in a study of T cell repertoires in cytomegalovirus infection. From the reads, TCRdb called clonotypes with MiXCR, one entry per CDR3 protein. The repertoire has a few hundred thousand distinct CDR3 sequences, about 17% of them found once; the top ten carry approximately 44%. The sequenced sample consisted of CD8+ T cells from PBMCs. The receptors shown here come from a human donor in good health (CMV status not recorded). Some clones in this sample may be carry-over from other donors' samples.

This clonotype was seen at least ten times. This rearrangement joins TRBV11-2 to TRBJ2-6; 11 bases line up with TRBD1. V shed 4 bases and J 2 bases; nucleotides not matched to a gene: 10. In germline, CDR1 is SGHAT, CDR2 FQNNGV. The CDR3 loop spans 19 amino acids. The CDR3 reads CASSSPIGTGGAGANVLTF. In nucleotides, the CDR3 is TGTGCCAGCAGCTCCCCTATCGGGACAGGGGGAGCTGGGGCCAACGTCCTGACTTTC.

The rearrangement joins TRBV2 to TRBJ1-1, with unresolved D. Germline CDR1 reads SNHLY; CDR2 reads FYNNEI. This CDR3 is 14 amino acids long. The germline V and J ends were trimmed by 2 bases and 5 bases, with 12 bases remaining between them. CDR3: CASSEQRRWTEAFF. CDR3 nucleotide sequence: TGTGCCAGCAGTGAACAGCGCAGGTGGACTGAAGCTTTCTTT.

This rearrangement joins TRBV5-1 to TRBJ1-1; D is possibly TRBD1 (5 bases). V was pared by 1 base and J by 1 base, with 8 bases between. Germline V lookup: CDR1 SGHRS, CDR2 YFSETQ. CDR3 length: 14 residues. In DNA, the CDR3 is TGCGCCAGCAGCTTGCCTCAGGGGAACACTGAAGCTTTCTTT. Translated, it gives CASSLPQGNTEAFF.

Many counts were recorded for this clonotype. The chain joins TRBV29-1 to TRBJ1-1; possible D gene TRBD1, 6 bases. The V gene's germline CDR1 is SQVTM and CDR2 ANQGSEA. This CDR3 is built from 13 residues. The V end was cut by 6 bases, the J end by 0 bases, with 11 bases between. The CDR3 coding sequence is TGCAGCGTGGCGGGACACTTGAACACTGAAGCTTTCTTT. Protein product: CSVAGHLNTEAFF.

There are many counts of this clonotype. The rearrangement links TRBV7-2 to TRBJ1-1; D is possibly TRBD1 (6 bases). This CDR3 has 16 amino acids. Germline CDR1 and CDR2: SGHTA and FQGNSA. Trimming removed 1 base from V and 4 bases from J, with 16 bases in between. This chain's CDR3 is CASSLGPTGTATEAFF. CDR3 bases: TGTGCCAGCAGCTTAGGCCCGACAGGTACGGCCACTGAAGCTTTCTTT.

This chain joins TRBV25-1 and TRBJ1-3; no definite D call. Germline V gene sequence: CDR1 MGHDK, CDR2 SYGVNS. CDR3 length equals 13 residues. V was shortened by 2 bases and J by 6 bases, with 8 bases between the two germline ends. CDR3 nucleotides: TGTGCCAGCAGTGAAGCGATAGCAAACACCATATATTTT. Amino acids: CASSEAIANTIYF.

This clonotype occurred once. The genes are TRBV14 and TRBJ2-7, with D tentatively TRBD1 (5 bases). CDR1 is SGHDN and CDR2 is FVKESK in the germline V gene. The ends were cut back, 2 bases at V and 7 bases at J, with 21 bases in the middle. The CDR3 runs to 16 residues. As DNA, the CDR3 is TGTGCCAGCAGCCAAATTATGGGGCGTCCTCCTAAGGAGCAGTACTTC. This translates into CASSQIMGRPPKEQYF.

The CDR3, as DNA: TGTGCCAGCAGACAATCAGAGGAGCCCCAGCATTTT. Protein product: CASRQSEEPQHF. V usage is TRBV2 and J usage is TRBJ1-5; D ambiguous. Germline-derived CDR1 and CDR2 are SNHLY and FYNNEI. The V gene lost 6 bases and the J gene lost 8 bases, with 11 bases spanning the gap. The CDR3 totals 12 residues.

This chain joins TRBV29-1 and TRBJ2-6; D is perhaps TRBD2 (5 bases). CDR1 is SQVTM and CDR2 is ANQGSEA in the germline V gene. Trimming cost V 7 bases and J 2 bases, with 6 bases left between them. The CDR3 has 12 residues. The CDR3 is CSAGTGANVLTF. In DNA form, the CDR3 reads TGCAGCGCCGGGACTGGGGCCAACGTCCTGACTTTC.

This clonotype was observed a few times. V usage is TRBV9 and J usage is TRBJ1-2, with D perhaps matching TRBD1 (6 bases). Germline-derived CDR1 and CDR2 are SGDLS and YYNGEE. There are 13 residues in the CDR3. Trimming shortened V by 4 bases and J by 7 bases, and 14 bases separated the two germline ends. DNA of the CDR3: TGTGCCAGCAGCCTTAACAGGGAGTCTGGCTACACCTTC. It is translated as CASSLNRESGYTF. Filled out from reference TRBV9 and TRBJ1-2, the complete variable domain reads DSGVTQTPKHLITATGQRVTLRCSPRSGDLSVYWYQQSLDQGLQFLIQYYNGEERAKGNILERFSAQQFPDLHSELNLSSLELGDSALYFCASSLNRESGYTFGSGTRLTVV.

This clonotype showed up just a few times. The J gene is TRBJ1-4, the V gene TRBV20-1; TRBD1 might be the D (5 bases). This CDR3 has 17 residues. The germline gives CDR1 DFQATT, CDR2 SNEGSKA (reference sequence). The V end was cut by 6 bases, the J end by 0 bases, with 20 bases between. CDR3 nucleotides: TGCAGTGCCCCCCCGTGGGGGTCTGCCGCAACTAATGAAAAACTGTTTTTT. Translating gives CSAPPWGSAATNEKLFF.

The J gene is TRBJ2-7, the V gene TRBV19; TRBD2 might be the D (7 bases). Germline-derived CDR1 and CDR2 are LNHDA and SQIVND (reference sequence). The V gene lost 6 bases and the J gene lost 5 bases, with 17 bases spanning the gap. CDR3 size: 14 residues. The chain's CDR3 is CASSPRGGLHEQYF. The CDR3 coding sequence is TGTGCCAGTAGCCCGAGGGGGGGGCTCCACGAGCAGTACTTC.

The chain uses TRBV7-2 and TRBJ2-2; 7 positions match TRBD1. The CDR3 has 16 residues. V shed 2 bases and J 7 bases; nucleotides not matched to a gene: 10. Germline loops: CDR1 SGHTA, CDR2 FQGNSA. The CDR3 loop is CASSLRPAGGGGELFF. The CDR3, as DNA: TGTGCCAGCAGCTTAAGACCCGCAGGGGGTGGCGGGGAGCTGTTTTTT.

The sample holds many counts of this clonotype. The chain couples TRBV6-6 to TRBJ1-5; 7 positions match TRBD1. The V gene's germline CDR1 is MNHNY and CDR2 SVGAGI (reference sequence). There are 15 residues in the CDR3. The V and J ends lost 2 bases and 1 base, in that order; junction bases with no gene match: 2. DNA of the CDR3: TGTGCCAGCAGTTACCCGGACAGGAGCAATCAGCCCCAGCATTTT. Encoded protein: CASSYPDRSNQPQHF.

This clonotype was recorded at least ten times. V usage is TRBV20-1 and J usage is TRBJ2-2; TRBD2 aligns across 13 bases. V shed 0 bases and J 5 bases; nucleotides not matched to a gene: 6. Germline CDR1 is DFQATT and CDR2 is SNEGSKA (reference sequence). CDR3 length: 17 amino acids. Written as DNA, the CDR3 is TGCAGTGCTAGAGATCCCACTAGCGGGGGGGATACCGGGGAGCTGTTTTTT. It specifies CSARDPTSGGDTGELFF.

This clonotype was counted at least ten times. The rearrangement uses TRBV7-6 and TRBJ2-1, with 11 bases matching TRBD1. The CDR3 consists of 15 residues. The V gene end was trimmed by 5 bases and the J gene end by 4 bases; junction bases not matched to a gene: 4. The germline V gene encodes CDR1 SGHVS and CDR2 FNYEAQ. The CDR3 region has the DNA TGTGCCAGCAGCCTGGACAGGGGGCTATACAATGAGCAGTTCTTC. It encodes CASSLDRGLYNEQFF.

This clonotype showed up many times. The chain couples TRBV7-9 to TRBJ1-5; a weak D match, TRBD1 (5 bases). In germline, CDR1 is SEHNR, CDR2 FQNEAQ (reference sequence). The CDR3 length is 14 residues. V was pared by 3 bases and J by 6 bases, with 12 bases between. CDR3 loop: CASSLVGGGQPQHF. CDR3 nucleotide sequence: TGTGCCAGCAGCTTGGTCGGGGGGGGTCAGCCCCAGCATTTT.

This clonotype was counted between two and nine times. The V call is TRBV10-3, the J call TRBJ1-1, with 10 nucleotides matching TRBD1. Germline CDR1 is ENHRY and CDR2 is SYGVKD. This CDR3 has 18 residues. V shed 4 bases and J 2 bases; nucleotides not matched to a gene: 13. The CDR3 DNA reads TGTGCCATCAGTGGGGGTGAGGGACAGGGGTACCGAAACACTGAAGCTTTCTTT. It codes for CAISGGEGQGYRNTEAFF.

This chain uses TRBV7-9 with TRBJ2-5, with TRBD2 matching over 8 bases. Germline CDR1 SEHNR, CDR2 FQNEAQ (reference sequence). The CDR3 runs 19 residues. V shed 5 bases and J 4 bases; nucleotides not matched to a gene: 21. The CDR3 DNA reads TGTGCCAGCAGCCATCTAACATCGGGGGGGGGGCCGTTAGGAGAGACCCAGTACTTC. It yields the protein CASSHLTSGGGPLGETQYF. The full variable domain, in which reference TRBV7-9 and TRBJ2-5 provide the parts outside the CDR3, is DTGVSQNPRHKITKRGQNVTFRCDPISEHNRLYWYRQTLGQGPEFLTYFQNEAQLEKSRLLSDRFSAERPKGSFSTLEIQRTEQGDSAMYLCASSHLTSGGGPLGETQYFGPGTRLLVL.

The V gene is TRBV2, the J gene TRBJ2-7; D remains ambiguous. V lost 3 bases and J 5 bases, leaving 14 bases between the germline ends. The CDR3 length is 14 residues. Germline V gene sequence: CDR1 SNHLY, CDR2 FYNNEI. The CDR3 region is CASSEVGERDEQYF. The CDR3 DNA is TGTGCCAGCAGTGAGGTGGGTGAACGGGACGAGCAGTACTTC.

This clonotype was found a few times. J is TRBJ2-3 and V is TRBV24-1, with 11 bases identical to TRBD1. This CDR3 is built from 16 residues. The germline V gene encodes CDR1 KGHDR and CDR2 SFDVKD. The trim removed 3 bases at V and 5 bases at J, leaving 6 bases unmatched. The CDR3 sequence is CATSDLRDRGGDTQYF. In DNA form, the CDR3 reads TGTGCCACCAGTGATCTCCGGGACAGGGGGGGAGATACGCAGTATTTT.

This clonotype was counted at least ten times. V usage is TRBV12-3 or TRBV12-4 and J usage is TRBJ1-5, with D hard to call. The CDR3 extends over 15 amino acids. The V gene lost 3 bases and the J gene lost 4 bases, with 13 bases spanning the gap. CDR3 sequence reads: CASSFIASENQPQHF. The CDR3 DNA reads TGTGCCAGCAGTTTTATCGCTTCAGAGAATCAGCCCCAGCATTTT.

The gene calls are TRBV12-3 or TRBV12-4 and TRBJ1-1; D gene uncertain. Trimming pared 3 bases from V and 3 bases from J, leaving 14 bases between. The CDR3 is made up of 15 amino acids. CDR3 sequence reads: CASSFFSGEDTEAFF. In nucleotides, the CDR3 is TGTGCCAGCAGTTTTTTCAGTGGTGAGGACACTGAAGCTTTCTTT.

This clonotype was seen a few times. The CDR3 here is CASSVHTYGYTF. CDR3 bases: TGTGCCAGCAGCGTGCACACCTATGGCTACACCTTC. The chain recombines TRBV9 with TRBJ1-2; no reliable D call. CDR1 is SGDLS and CDR2 is YYNGEE in the germline V gene. V was clipped by 2 bases and J by 4 bases, with 6 bases between them. The CDR3 extends over 12 amino acids.

The rearrangement links TRBV6-2 or TRBV6-3 to TRBJ1-4; no firm D call. Germline loops: CDR1 MNHEY, CDR2 SVGEGT. Trimming cost V 2 bases and J 0 bases, with 16 bases left between them. CDR3 length: 18 amino acids. The CDR3 DNA follows: TGTGCCAGCAGTTACGACCCCCAGACGGATGCAACTAATGAAAAACTGTTTTTT. As protein: CASSYDPQTDATNEKLFF.